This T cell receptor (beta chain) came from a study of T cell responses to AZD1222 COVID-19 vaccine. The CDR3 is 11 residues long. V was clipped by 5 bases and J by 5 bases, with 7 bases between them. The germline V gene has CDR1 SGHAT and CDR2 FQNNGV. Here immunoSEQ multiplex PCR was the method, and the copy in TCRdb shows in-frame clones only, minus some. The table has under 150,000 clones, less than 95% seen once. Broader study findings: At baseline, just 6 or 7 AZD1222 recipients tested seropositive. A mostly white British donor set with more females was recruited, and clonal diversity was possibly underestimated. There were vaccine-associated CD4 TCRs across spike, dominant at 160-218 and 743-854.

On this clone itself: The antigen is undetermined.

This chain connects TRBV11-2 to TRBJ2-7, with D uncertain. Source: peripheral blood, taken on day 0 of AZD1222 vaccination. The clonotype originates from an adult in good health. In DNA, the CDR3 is TGTGCCAGCAGCAAAGGGCACGAGCAGTACTTC. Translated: CASSKGHEQYF.